This TCR beta chain comes out of a study of shared clonotypes between healthy human individuals. As for the study in general: Each donor's CD8 memory used one plate, CD8 naive two, each CD4 subset three. Broader study findings: Clonotypes shared by all four donors outscored non-shared clonotypes in generation probability. An effect of sequencing depth on clonotype sharing among donors was expected. Incomplete sequencing of sorted subsets was indicated by rarefaction despite large depth.

Sequenced by immunoSEQ multiplex PCR; TCRdb stores in-frame clones only, minus some. Among around 95,000 clones listed, about two thirds were seen once. With 4 bases clipped from V and 6 bases from J, the junction kept 2 bases outside the gene matches. Looked up from germline, CDR1 is MRHNA and CDR2 is SNTAGT. This CDR3 has 15 amino acids. A word on this clone: The antigen is undetermined.

The sample taken for sequencing was memory CD8+ T cells sorted from blood. Subset in this sample: CD45RO+ cells pooled with CCR7-negative TemRA cells. The receptor was derived from a man aged 25 to 40 in good health. The chain employs TRBV6-4 and TRBJ2-1, with 14 bases fitting TRBD2. CDR3 coding DNA: TGTGCCAGCAGTGGACTAGCGGGAGGGCCCAATGAGCAGTTCTTC. This encodes CASSGLAGGPNEQFF.